This TCR beta chain was found in a study of CD4 T cells in relation to SARS-CoV-2 and coronaviruses. CDR3 length: 17 residues. J gave up 15 bases and V 5 bases, and 20 bases lay outside the gene matches. In germline, CDR1 is LNHDA, CDR2 SQIVND (reference sequence). Libraries were prepared by immunoSEQ multiplex PCR; TCRdb keeps only in-frame clonotypes and omits some of them. The table includes roughly 23,000 clones, over 75% detected once. The unexposed donors gave CD4+ T cells in about 2011-2019, prior to COVID-19. After about 11 days of culture, CD4+ T cells were isolated. In regard to this clone: Its specificity is unknown.

This rearrangement joins TRBV19 to TRBJ2-1, with 12 bases that match TRBD2. Sequencing was performed on CD4+ T cells from PBMCs, cultured in vitro. The sequence was collected from a human donor in good health. The CDR3 bases are TGTGCCAGTAGTGGACGGGGGGCTAGCGGGAGGGCCGACAGTCTGTTCTTC. It codes for CASSGRGASGRADSLFF.